One T cell receptor beta chain is described in this entry. Profiling relied on immunoSEQ multiplex PCR, and the TCRdb table lists in-frame clones only, not all of them. The table has fewer than 250,000 clones, approximately 90% seen once; the top ten hold 2% to 3%. The sample belongs to a study of blood T cell repertoires in COVID-19. About the research overall: Acute and convalescent COVID-19 specimens originated in the United States, Italy and Spain.

This receptor was identified in a man in his thirties or forties with COVID-19, enrolled during active disease. Sequences were obtained from peripheral blood.

CDR3 DNA sequence: TGTGCCAGCATCCAAACAGCAAATCAGCCCCAGCATTTT. Protein: CASIQTANQPQHF. V and J are TRBV28 and TRBJ1-5; D unclear. This CDR3 has 13 residues. V was trimmed by 7 bases and J by 4 bases, leaving 11 bases between them. The germline CDR1 and CDR2 sequences are MDHEN and SYDVKM.